This T cell receptor (beta chain) derives from a study of T cell responses to AZD1222 COVID-19 vaccine. General study findings and limits: Vaccine-related CD4 TCRs covered spike, predominating at 160-218 and 743-854. Nearly half of unique spike-specific TCRs reportedly avoided B.1.351 and B.1.1.7 mutated regions. Every sample of the repertoires postdated the peak T cell response. Mostly white British, mostly female donors; authors suggested clonal diversity may be underestimated.

The CDR3 sequence is 15 residues long. From germline, CDR1 is LNHNV and CDR2 YYDKDF (reference sequence). With 8 bases clipped from V and 0 bases from J, the junction kept 9 bases outside the gene matches. Using immunoSEQ multiplex PCR, the repertoire was profiled, and TCRdb retains in-frame clones only, with some absent. The sample has roughly 130,000 clones, around 90% seen once. With regard to this clone: The antigen is not known.

The V and J genes are TRBV15 and TRBJ2-5; 7 bases fit TRBD1. The specimen comprised peripheral blood, sampled on day 0 of MenACWY control vaccination. The receptor comes from an adult in good health. In DNA, the CDR3 is TGTGCCACCGCCCGGGACAGACCGAACCAAGAGACCCAGTACTTC. Residues: CATARDRPNQETQYF.